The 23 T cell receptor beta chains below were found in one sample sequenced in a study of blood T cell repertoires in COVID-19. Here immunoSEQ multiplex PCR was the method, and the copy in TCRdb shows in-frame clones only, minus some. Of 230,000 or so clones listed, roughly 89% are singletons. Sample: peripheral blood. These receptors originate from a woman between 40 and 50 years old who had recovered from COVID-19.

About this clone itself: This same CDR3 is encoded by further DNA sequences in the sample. CDR3 in amino acids: CASSFGPTSGGDTQYF. As DNA, the CDR3 is TGTGCCAGCAGCTTCGGTCCCACCTCCGGGGGAGATACGCAGTATTTT. The rearrangement uses TRBV11-3 and TRBJ2-3; tentative D call: TRBD2 (6 bases). Germline-derived CDR1 and CDR2 are SGHNT and YENEEA. The CDR3 is 16 amino acids. V was cut by 3 bases and J by 5 bases, with 18 bases left in between.

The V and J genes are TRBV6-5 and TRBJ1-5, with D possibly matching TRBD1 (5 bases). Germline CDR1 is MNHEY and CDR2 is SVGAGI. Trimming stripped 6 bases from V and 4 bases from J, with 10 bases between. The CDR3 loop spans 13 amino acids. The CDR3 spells CASRGGWNQPQHF. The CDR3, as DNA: TGTGCCAGCAGGGGGGGGTGGAATCAGCCCCAGCATTTT.

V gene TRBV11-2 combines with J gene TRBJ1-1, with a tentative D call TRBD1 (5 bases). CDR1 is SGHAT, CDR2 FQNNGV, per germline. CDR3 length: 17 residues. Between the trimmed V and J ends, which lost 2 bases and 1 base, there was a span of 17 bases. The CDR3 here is CASSLTLTLGGNTEAFF. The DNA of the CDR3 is TGTGCCAGCAGCTTAACCCTTACACTCGGGGGGAACACTGAAGCTTTCTTT.

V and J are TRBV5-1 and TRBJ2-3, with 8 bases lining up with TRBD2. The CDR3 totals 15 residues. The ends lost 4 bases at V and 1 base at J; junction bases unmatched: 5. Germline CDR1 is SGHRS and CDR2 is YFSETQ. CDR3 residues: CASSPGGSRTDTQYF. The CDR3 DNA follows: TGCGCCAGCAGCCCGGGAGGGTCTCGCACAGATACGCAGTATTTT.

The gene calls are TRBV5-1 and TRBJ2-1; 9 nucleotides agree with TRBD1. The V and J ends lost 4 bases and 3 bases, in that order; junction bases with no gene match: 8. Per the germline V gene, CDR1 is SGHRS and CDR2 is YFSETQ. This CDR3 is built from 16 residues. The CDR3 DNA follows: TGCGCCAGCAGCCCGACAGGGGGGATATACTACAATGAGCAGTTCTTC. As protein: CASSPTGGIYYNEQFF.

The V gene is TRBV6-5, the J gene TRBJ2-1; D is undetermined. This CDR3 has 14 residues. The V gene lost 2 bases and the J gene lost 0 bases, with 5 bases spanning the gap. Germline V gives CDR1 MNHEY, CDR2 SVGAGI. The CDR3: CASSYTGSYNEQFF. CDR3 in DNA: TGTGCCAGCAGTTACACGGGCTCCTACAATGAGCAGTTCTTC.

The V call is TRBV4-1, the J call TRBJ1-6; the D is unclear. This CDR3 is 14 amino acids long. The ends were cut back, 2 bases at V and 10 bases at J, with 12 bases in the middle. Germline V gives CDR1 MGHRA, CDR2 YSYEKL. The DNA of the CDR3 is TGCGCCAGCAGCCAAACTCTGACAACCTCACCCCTCCACTTT. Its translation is CASSQTLTTSPLHF.

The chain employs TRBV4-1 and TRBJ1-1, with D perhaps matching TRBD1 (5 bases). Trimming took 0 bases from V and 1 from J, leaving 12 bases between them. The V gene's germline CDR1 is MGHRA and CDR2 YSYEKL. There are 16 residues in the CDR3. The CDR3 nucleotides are TGCGCCAGCAGCCAAGATTTCGGAGGGGCGAACACTGAAGCTTTCTTT. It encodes CASSQDFGGANTEAFF.

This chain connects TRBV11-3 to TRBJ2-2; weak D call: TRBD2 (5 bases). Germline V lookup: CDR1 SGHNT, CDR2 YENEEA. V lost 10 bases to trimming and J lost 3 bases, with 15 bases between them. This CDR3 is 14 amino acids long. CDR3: CATSRYGDTGELFF. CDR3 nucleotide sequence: TGTGCCACCTCAAGATACGGGGACACCGGGGAGCTGTTTTTT.

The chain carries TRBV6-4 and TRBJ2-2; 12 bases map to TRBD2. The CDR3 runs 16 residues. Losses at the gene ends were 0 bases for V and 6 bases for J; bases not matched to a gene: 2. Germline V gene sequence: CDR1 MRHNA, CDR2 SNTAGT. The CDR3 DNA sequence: TGTGCCAGCAGTGACTCGACTAGCGGGAGTCCCGGGGAGCTGTTTTTT. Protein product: CASSDSTSGSPGELFF.

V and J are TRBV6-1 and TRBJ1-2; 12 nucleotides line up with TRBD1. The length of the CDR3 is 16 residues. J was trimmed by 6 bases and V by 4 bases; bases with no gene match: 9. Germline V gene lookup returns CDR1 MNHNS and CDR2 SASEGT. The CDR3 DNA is TGTGCCAGCAGTGCCGCCATCGGGACAGGGGGCGATGGCTACACCTTC. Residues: CASSAAIGTGGDGYTF.

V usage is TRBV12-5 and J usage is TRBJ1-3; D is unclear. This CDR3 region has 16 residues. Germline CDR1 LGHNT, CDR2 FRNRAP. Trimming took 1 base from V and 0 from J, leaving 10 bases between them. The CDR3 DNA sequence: TGTGCTAGTGGTTTGGCCGCTGGCTCCTCTGGAAACACCATATATTTT. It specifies CASGLAAGSSGNTIYF. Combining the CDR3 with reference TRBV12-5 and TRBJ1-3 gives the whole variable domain DARVTQTPRHKVTEMGQEVTMRCQPILGHNTVFWYRQTMMQGLELLAYFRNRAPLDDSGMPKDRFSAEMPDATLATLKIQPSEPRDSAVYFCASGLAAGSSGNTIYFGEGSWLTVV.

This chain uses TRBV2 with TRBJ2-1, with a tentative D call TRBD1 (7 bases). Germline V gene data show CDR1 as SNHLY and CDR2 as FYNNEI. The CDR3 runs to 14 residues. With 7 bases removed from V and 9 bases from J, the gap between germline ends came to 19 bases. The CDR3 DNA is TGTGCCAGCAAAGTTCAGGGGGGCTCCAGTGAGCAGTTCTTC. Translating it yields CASKVQGGSSEQFF.

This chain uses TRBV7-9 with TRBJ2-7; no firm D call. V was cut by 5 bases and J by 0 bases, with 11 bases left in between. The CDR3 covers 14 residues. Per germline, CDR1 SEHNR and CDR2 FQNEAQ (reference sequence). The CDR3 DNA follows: TGTGCCAGCAGCAAACATGGAGACTCCTACGAGCAGTACTTC. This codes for CASSKHGDSYEQYF.

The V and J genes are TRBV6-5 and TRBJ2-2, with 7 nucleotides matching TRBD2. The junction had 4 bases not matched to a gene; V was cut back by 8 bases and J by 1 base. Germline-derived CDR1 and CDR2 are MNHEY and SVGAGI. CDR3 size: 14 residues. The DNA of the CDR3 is TGTGCCAGCGGCTTAGCGGGGAACACCGGGGAGCTGTTTTTT. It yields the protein CASGLAGNTGELFF.

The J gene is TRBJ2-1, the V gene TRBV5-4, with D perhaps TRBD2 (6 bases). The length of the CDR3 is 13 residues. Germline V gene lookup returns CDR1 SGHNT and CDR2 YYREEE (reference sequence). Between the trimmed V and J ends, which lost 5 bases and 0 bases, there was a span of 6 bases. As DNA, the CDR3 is TGTGCCAGCAGGCGGGACTCCTACAATGAGCAGTTCTTC. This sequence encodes CASRRDSYNEQFF.

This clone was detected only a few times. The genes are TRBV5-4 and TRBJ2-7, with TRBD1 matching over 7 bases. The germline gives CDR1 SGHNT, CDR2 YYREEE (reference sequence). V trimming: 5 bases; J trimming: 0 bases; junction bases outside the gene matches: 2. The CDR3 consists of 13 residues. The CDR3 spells CASRRDSSYEQYF. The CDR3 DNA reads TGTGCCAGCAGAAGGGACAGCTCCTACGAGCAGTACTTC.

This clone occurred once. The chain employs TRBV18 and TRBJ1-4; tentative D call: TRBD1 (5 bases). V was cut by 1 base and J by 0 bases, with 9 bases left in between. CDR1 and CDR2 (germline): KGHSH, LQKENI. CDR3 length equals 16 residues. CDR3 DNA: TGTGCCAGCTCACCACAGGGGCCGACAACTAATGAAAAACTGTTTTTT. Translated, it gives CASSPQGPTTNEKLFF.

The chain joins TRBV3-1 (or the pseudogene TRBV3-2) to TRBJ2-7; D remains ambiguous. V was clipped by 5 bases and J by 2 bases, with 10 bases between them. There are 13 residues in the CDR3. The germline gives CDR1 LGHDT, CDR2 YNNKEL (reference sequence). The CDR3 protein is CASSGQPPYEQYF. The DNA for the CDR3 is TGTGCCAGCAGCGGGCAGCCTCCCTACGAGCAGTACTTC.

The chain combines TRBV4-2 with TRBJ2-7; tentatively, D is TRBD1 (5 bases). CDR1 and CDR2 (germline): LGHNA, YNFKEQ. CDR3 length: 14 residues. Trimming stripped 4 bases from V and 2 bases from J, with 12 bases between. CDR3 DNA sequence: TGTGCCAGCAGCCCCGTTGACAGAACCTACGAGCAGTACTTC. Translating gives CASSPVDRTYEQYF.

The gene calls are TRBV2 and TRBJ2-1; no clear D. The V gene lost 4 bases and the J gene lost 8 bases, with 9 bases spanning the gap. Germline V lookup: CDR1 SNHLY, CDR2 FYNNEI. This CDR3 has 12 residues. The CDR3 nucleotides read TGTGCCAGCAGTGGAAACGGGTATGAGCAGTTCTTC. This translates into CASSGNGYEQFF.

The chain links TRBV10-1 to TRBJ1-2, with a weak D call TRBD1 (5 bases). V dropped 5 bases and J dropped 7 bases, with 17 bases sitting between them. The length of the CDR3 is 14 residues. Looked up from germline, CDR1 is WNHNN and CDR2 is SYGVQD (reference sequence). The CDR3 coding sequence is TGCGCCAGCAGTCCTGACGTCGGGGGGTCTGGCTACACCTTC. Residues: CASSPDVGGSGYTF.

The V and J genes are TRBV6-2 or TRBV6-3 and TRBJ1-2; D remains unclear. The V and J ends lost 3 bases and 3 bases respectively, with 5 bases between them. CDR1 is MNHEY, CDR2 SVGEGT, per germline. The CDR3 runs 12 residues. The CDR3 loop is CASSYQYYGYTF. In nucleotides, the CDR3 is TGTGCCAGCAGTTATCAATACTATGGCTACACCTTC.